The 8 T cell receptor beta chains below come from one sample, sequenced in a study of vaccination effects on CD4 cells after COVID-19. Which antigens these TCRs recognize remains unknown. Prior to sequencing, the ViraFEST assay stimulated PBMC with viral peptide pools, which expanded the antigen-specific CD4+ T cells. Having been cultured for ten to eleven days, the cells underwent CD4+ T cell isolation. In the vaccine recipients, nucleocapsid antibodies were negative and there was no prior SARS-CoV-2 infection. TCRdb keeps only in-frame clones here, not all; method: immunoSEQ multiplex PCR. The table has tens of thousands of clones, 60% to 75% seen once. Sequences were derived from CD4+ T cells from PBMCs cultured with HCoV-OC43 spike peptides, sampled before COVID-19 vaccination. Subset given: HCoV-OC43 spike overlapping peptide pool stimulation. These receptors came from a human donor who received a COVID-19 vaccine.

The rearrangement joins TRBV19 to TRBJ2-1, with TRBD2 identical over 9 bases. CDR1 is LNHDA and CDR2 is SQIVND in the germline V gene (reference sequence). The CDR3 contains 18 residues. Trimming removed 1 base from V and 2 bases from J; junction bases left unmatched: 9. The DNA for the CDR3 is TGTGCCAGTAGTATAGGGTGGCGCGGGAGGGGAGCCTACAATGAGCAGTTCTTC. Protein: CASSIGWRGRGAYNEQFF.

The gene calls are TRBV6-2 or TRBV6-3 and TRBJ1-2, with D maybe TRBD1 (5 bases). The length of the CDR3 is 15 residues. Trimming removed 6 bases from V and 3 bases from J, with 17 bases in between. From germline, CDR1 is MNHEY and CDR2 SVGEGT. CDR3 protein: CASSNSGSFDYGYTF. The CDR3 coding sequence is TGTGCCAGCAGCAACTCAGGGAGCTTCGACTATGGCTACACCTTC.

CDR3 coding DNA: TGTGCCAGCAGCTTAACCGGCGATGGTCTAGCGGGGGGGCCTAATACGCAGTATTTT. As protein: CASSLTGDGLAGGPNTQYF. The chain employs TRBV7-8 and TRBJ2-3; 12 nucleotides line up with TRBD2. V shed 2 bases, J shed 7 bases, and the junction held 16 bases outside the gene matches. Germline lookup yields CDR1 SGHVS and CDR2 FQNEAQ. This CDR3 spans 19 amino acids.

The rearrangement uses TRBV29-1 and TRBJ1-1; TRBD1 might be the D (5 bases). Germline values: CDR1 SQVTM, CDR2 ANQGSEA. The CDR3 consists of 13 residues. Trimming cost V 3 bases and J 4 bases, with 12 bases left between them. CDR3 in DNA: TGCAGCGTTGATCGGGGGTCGAGCACTGAAGCTTTCTTT. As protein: CSVDRGSSTEAFF. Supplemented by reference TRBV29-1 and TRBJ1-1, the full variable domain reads SAVISQKPSRDICQRGTSLTIQCQVDSQVTMMFWYRQQPGQSLTLIATANQGSEATYESGFVIDKFPISRPNLTFSTLTVSNMSPEDSSIYLCSVDRGSSTEAFFGQGTRLTVV.

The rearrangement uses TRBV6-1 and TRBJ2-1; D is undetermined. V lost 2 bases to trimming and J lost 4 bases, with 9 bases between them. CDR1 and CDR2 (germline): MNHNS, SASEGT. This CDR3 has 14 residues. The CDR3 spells CASSETALYNEQFF. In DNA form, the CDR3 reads TGTGCCAGCAGTGAAACGGCTCTATACAATGAGCAGTTCTTC.

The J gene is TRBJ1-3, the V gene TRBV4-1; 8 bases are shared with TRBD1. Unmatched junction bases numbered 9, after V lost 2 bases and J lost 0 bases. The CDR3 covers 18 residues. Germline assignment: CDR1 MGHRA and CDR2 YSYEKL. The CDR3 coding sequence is TGCGCCAGCAGCCAAATAGATTTGACAGGGGTCTCTGGAAACACCATATATTTT. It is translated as CASSQIDLTGVSGNTIYF.

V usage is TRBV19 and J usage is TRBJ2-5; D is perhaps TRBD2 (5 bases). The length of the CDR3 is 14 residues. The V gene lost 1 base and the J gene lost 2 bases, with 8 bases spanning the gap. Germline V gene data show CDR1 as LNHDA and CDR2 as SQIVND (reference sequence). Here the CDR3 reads CASSIVRGQETQYF. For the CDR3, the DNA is TGTGCCAGTAGTATAGTGAGAGGGCAAGAGACCCAGTACTTC.

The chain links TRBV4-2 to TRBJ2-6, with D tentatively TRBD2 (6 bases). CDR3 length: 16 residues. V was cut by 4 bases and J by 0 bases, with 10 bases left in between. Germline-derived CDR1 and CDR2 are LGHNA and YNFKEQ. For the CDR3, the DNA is TGTGCCAGCAGCCTCGCCGGGAGCTCTGGGGCCAACGTCCTGACTTTC. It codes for CASSLAGSSGANVLTF.